This TCR beta chain was sequenced for a study of OX40 agonist ivuxolimab in advanced cancers. For the study in its entirety: Ivuxolimab was an agonistic, fully human IgG2 monoclonal antibody directed against OX40 (CD134), a costimulatory receptor. Intravenous ivuxolimab was administered to patients every 2 weeks at six dose levels: 0.01, 0.1, 0.3, 1.5, 3 and 10 mg/kg. Of the roughly 54 patients in dose escalation, approximately 20 had hepatocellular carcinoma, roughly 15 had melanoma, 9 had renal cell carcinoma and 9 had head and neck cancer. The dose-escalation cohort was almost 85% male with a mean age of about 60 years, ranging from roughly 20 to 80. Patients were allowed to have had prior anti-PD-1, anti-PD-L1 or anti-CTLA-4 therapy, and about 40% of the dose-escalation patients had been treated with checkpoint inhibitors. Partial responses occurred in three dose-escalation patients: two with cutaneous melanoma and one with hepatocellular carcinoma. The purpose of peripheral TCRbeta sequencing was to test whether ivuxolimab changed TCR sequence diversity and led to clonal T-cell expansion. The paper reports the monotherapy dose-escalation portion (N of about 51 patients) of the phase I ivuxolimab trial.

The trial excluded patients who had a history of autoimmune disease or who were on systemic immunosuppression. Peripheral blood for TCR sequencing was drawn from every dose cohort at baseline, at cycle 4 day 1 and at cycle 7 day 1. Samples were obtained from an open-label, multicenter, first-in-human phase I dose-escalation trial of ivuxolimab. Adults with locally advanced or metastatic melanoma, renal cell, hepatocellular, or head and neck squamous cell carcinoma were enrolled in the trial. Before TCR sequencing, CD4+ T cells and CD8+ T cells were sorted from peripheral blood as separate populations. Results and caveats for the whole study, not just this receptor: Low levels of normalized T-cell clonal expansion were also seen in some patients who did not respond. After ivuxolimab, more expanded clones were found on average in CD8+ T cells than in CD4+ T cells. Which antigens the clonally expanded peripheral T cells were specific for was not determined. Partial responders in the 0.1-3.0 mg/kg groups had among the lowest normalized peripheral clonal expansion, especially among CD8+ T cells. Clonal expansion of both CD4+ and CD8+ blood T cells was observed from baseline to week 6 at doses 0.1 to 3.0 mg/kg.

The germline V gene (reference sequence) specifies MNHEY as CDR1 and SMNVEV as CDR2. V is cut back by 0 bases and J by 5 bases, with 3 bases in the junction unmatched. Measured from the cysteine to the phenylalanine, the CDR3 is 14 residues long. Only CDR3 DNA is held: 42 bases, read in frame from base 1. Genomic DNA was extracted from sorted cells for sequencing of the TCRbeta CDR3 region. TCRbeta CDR3 regions were sequenced using the immunoSEQ Assay. TCRdb retrieved this table from immuneACCESS and kept in-frame rearrangements only. Not all clones are present; in checked studies, unresolved V genes account for under half, and no reason is known for the remainder. The sample yields around 72,000 clones; 75% to 90% were counted once. The ten largest clones represent nearly 8.5% of the sample. This clone is a singleton in its sample. What this receptor recognizes is not known. Base qualities are not provided; no much larger clone lies one nucleotide away.

The material sequenced was CD4+ or CD8+ T cells sorted from blood, taken in a trial of the OX40 agonist ivuxolimab. The origin of this receptor is an adult with an advanced solid tumor such as melanoma, head and neck, liver or kidney cancer. The chain uses TRBV27 and TRBJ2-5; TRBD1 agrees with 7 junctional bases. The base sequence is TGTGCCAGCAGTTTATCAGGGGGCGGGGAGACCCAGTACTTC. Its protein product is CASSLSGGGETQYF.